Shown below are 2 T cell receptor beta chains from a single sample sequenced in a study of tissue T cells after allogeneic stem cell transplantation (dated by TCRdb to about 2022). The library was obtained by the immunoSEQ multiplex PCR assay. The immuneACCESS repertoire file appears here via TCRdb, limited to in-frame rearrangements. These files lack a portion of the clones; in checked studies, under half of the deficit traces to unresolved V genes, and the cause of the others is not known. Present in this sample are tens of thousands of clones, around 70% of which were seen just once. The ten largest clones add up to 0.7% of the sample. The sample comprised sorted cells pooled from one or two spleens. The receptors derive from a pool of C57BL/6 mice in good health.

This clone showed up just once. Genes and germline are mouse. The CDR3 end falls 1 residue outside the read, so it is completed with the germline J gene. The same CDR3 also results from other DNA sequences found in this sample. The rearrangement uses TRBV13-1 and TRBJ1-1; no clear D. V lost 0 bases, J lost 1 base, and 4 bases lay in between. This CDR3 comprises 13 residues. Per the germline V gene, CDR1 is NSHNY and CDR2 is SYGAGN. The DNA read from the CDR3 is TGTGCCAGCAGTGATGAGGGAAACACAGAAGTCTTC. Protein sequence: CASSDEGNTEVF. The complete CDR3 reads CASSDEGNTEVFF.

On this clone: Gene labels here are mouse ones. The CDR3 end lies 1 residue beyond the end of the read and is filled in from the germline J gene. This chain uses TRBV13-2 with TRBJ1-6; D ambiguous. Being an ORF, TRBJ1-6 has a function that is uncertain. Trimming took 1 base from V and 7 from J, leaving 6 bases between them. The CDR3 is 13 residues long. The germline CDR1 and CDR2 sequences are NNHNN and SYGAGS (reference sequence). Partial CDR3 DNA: TGTGCCAGCGGTGATCAGAGGAATTCGCCCCTCTAC. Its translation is CASGDQRNSPLY. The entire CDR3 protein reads CASGDQRNSPLYF.